This T cell receptor beta chain is drawn from a study of T-cell reconstitution after alpha-beta-depleted transplantation in children. The authors prepared the TCRbeta library with unique molecular identifiers. TCRdb called the PCR reads again in MiXCR, with one record for every CDR3 protein. The sample yields 750,000 to 950,000 distinct CDR3 sequences, about 16% seen once. Study-level points and caveats: About two months after transplant, alpha-beta T cells reportedly came from several hundred expanded graft clones. T-cell counts and diversity at one year post-transplant came mainly from newly produced T cells. Elevated TCRbeta diversity at day 60 was traced, in some patients, to surviving recipient T cells and thymic progenitors.

Trimming removed 3 bases from V and 8 bases from J; junction bases left unmatched: 6. This CDR3 is 13 amino acids long. This clonotype has more than one count but fewer than ten. What it recognizes is unknown. The TCR originated in a male patient younger than 18 who had a stem cell transplant for acute lymphoblastic leukemia, so the T cells may come from the graft donor. The chain combines TRBV12-3 or TRBV12-4 with TRBJ1-2; TRBD1 aligns across 7 bases. This specimen was PBMCs, mostly from graft donor cells, taken 360 days after TCRalphabeta/CD19-depleted stem cell transplant. CDR3: CASSFQGEEGYTF. The CDR3 bases are TGTGCCAGCAGTTTCCAGGGGGAGGAGGGCTACACCTTC.